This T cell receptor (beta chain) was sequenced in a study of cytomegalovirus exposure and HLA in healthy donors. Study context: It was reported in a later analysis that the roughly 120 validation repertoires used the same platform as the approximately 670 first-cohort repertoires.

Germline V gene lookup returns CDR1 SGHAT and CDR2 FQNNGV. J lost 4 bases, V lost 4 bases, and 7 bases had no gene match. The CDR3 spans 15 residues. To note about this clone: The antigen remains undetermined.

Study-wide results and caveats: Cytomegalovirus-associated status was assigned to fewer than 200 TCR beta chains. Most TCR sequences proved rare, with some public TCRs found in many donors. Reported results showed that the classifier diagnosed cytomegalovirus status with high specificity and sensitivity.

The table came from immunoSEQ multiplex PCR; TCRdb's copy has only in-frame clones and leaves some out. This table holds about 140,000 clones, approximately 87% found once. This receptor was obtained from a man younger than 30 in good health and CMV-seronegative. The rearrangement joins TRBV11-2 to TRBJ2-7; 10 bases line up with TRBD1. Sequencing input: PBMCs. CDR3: CASSYGQGEGYEQYF. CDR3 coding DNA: TGTGCCAGCAGCTACGGACAGGGGGAGGGTTACGAGCAGTACTTC.